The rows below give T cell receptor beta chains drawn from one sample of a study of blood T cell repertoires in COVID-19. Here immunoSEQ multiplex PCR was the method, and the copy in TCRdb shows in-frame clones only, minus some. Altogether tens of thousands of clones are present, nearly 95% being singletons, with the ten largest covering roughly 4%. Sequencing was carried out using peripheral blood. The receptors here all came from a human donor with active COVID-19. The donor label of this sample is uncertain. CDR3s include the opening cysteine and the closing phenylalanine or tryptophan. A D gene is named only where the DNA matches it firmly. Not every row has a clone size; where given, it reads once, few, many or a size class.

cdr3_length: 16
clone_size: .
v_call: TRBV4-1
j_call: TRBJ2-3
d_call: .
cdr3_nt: TGCGCCAGCAGCCAAGGTTATATCGGGGGCACAGATACGCAGTATTTT
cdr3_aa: CASSQGYIGGTDTQYF

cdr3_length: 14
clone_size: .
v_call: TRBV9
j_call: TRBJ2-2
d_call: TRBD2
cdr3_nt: TGTGCGACTAGCGGGGGGATAGGCACCGGGGAGCTGTTTTTT
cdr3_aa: CATSGGIGTGELFF

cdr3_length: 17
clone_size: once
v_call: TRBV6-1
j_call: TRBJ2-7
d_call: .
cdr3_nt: TGTGCCAGCAGTGATTTAACGTCCGTGATGGAGCCCTACGAGCAGTACTTC
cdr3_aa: CASSDLTSVMEPYEQYF

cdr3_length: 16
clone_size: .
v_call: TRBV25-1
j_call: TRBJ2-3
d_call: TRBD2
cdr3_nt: TGTGCCAGCAGTGAAGCGGGGGGGCCGCGAGCAGATACGCAGTATTTT
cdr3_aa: CASSEAGGPRADTQYF

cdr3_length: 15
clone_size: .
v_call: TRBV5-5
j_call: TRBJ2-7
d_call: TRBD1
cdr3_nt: TGTGCCAGCAGCTTGGCGACAGGGTCCGTCCTCGAGCAGTACTTC
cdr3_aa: CASSLATGSVLEQYF

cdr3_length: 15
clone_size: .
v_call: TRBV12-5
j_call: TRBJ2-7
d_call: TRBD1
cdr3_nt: TGTGCTAGTGGTTTGGTTGCAGGGGGCTCTAACGAGCAGTACTTC
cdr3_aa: CASGLVAGGSNEQYF

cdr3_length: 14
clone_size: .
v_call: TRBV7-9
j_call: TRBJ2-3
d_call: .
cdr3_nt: TGTGCCAGCAGCTTAACCGGGACTGCAGATACGCAGTATTTT
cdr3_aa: CASSLTGTADTQYF

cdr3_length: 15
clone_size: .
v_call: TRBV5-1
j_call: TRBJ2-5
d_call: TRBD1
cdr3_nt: TGCGCCAGCAGCTTGGATACAGGGGAGCGGAAGACCCAGTACTTC
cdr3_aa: CASSLDTGERKTQYF

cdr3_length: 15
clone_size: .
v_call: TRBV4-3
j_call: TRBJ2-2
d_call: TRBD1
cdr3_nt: TGCGCCAGCAGCCAAAGGACAGGGAGCACCGGGGAGCTGTTTTTT
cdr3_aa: CASSQRTGSTGELFF

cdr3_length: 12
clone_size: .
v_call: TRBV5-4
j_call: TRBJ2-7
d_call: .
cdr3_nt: TGTGCCAGCAGCAAGGAGAGCTACGAGCAGTACTTC
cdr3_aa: CASSKESYEQYF

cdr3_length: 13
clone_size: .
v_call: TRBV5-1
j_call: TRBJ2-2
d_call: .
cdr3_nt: TGCGCCAGCAGGGCTAGCGACACCGGGGAGCTGTTTTTT
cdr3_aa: CASRASDTGELFF

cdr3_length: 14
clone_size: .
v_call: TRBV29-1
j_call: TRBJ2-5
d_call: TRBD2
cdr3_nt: TGCAGCGCCACTCGAACTAGCGGGCAGGAGACCCAGTACTTC
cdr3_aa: CSATRTSGQETQYF

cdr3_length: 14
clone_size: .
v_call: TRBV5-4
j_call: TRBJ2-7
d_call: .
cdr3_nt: TGTGCCAGCAGCATACAGGGAGATTCCTACGAGCAGTACTTC
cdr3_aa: CASSIQGDSYEQYF

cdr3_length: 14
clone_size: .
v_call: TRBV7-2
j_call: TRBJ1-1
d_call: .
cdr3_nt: TGTGCCAGCAGCTTCGTGGGCTTCGGGGCTGAAGCTTTCTTT
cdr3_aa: CASSFVGFGAEAFF

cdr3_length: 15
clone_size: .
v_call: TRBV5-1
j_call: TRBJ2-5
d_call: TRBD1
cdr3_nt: TGCGCCAGCAGCTTCCAGGGGGCGAGTCAAGAGACCCAGTACTTC
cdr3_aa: CASSFQGASQETQYF

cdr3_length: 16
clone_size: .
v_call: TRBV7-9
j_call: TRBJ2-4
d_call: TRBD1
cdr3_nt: TGTGCCAGCAGCTCTATACAGGGGGCTCTCGGAAACATTCAGTACTTC
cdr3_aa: CASSSIQGALGNIQYF

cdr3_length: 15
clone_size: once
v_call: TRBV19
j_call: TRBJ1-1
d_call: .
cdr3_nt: TGTGCCAGTGCCCCCCGAGCGTCTTCGAACACTGAAGCTTTCTTT
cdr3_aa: CASAPRASSNTEAFF

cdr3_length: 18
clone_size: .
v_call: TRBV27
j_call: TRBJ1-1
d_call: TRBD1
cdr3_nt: TGTGCCAGCAGCTCCCTTTTTCCAGGGGGCTGGGTGAACACTGAAGCTTTCTTT
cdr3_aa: CASSSLFPGGWVNTEAFF

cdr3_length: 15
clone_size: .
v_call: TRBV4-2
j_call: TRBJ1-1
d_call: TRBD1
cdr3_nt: TGTGCCAGCAGCCAGGCCAGGGGGATGAACACTGAAGCTTTCTTT
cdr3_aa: CASSQARGMNTEAFF

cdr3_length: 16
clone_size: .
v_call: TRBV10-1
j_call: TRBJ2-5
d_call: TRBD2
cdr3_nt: TGCGCCAGCAGTGAGTCAAGCGGGAGTAATGCGGAGACCCAGTACTTC
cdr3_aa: CASSESSGSNAETQYF

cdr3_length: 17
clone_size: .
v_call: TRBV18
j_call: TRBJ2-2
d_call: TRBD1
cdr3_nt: TGTGCCAGCTCGCGGGGACAGGGGAAGGCTAACACCGGGGAGCTGTTTTTT
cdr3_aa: CASSRGQGKANTGELFF

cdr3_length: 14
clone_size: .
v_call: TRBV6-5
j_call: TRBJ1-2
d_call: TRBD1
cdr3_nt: TGTGCCAGCTCCGGTACAGGGGGCGCGGGAGGCTACACCTTC
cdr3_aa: CASSGTGGAGGYTF

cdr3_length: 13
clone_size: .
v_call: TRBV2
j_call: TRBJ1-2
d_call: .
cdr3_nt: TGTGCCAGCCGTTTGACAGATAACTATGGCTACACCTTC
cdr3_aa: CASRLTDNYGYTF

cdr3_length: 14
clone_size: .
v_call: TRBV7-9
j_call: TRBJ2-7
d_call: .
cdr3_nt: TGTGCCAGCAGCCCCGGACAGCTAAACTACGAGCAGTACTTC
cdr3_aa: CASSPGQLNYEQYF

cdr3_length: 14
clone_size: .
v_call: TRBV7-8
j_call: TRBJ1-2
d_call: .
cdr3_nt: TGTGCCAGCAGCCCGGACGGGGTAAACTATGGCTACACCTTC
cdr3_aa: CASSPDGVNYGYTF

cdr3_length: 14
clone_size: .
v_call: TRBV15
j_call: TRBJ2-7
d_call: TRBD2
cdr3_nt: TGTGCCACCAGCCCTAGCGGGAGAGGATACGAGCAGTACTTC
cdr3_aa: CATSPSGRGYEQYF

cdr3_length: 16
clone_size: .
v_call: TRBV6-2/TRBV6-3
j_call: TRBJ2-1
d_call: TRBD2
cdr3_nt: TGTGCCAGCAGTTACTCGACGCGGGGGTTTGTCGATGAGCAGTTCTTC
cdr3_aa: CASSYSTRGFVDEQFF

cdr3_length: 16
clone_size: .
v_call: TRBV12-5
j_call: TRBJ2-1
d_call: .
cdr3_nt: TGTGCTAGTGGTTTACGTCGAGGGAGCTCCTACAATGAGCAGTTCTTC
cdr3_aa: CASGLRRGSSYNEQFF

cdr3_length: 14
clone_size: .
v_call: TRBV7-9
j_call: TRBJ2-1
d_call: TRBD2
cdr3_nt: TGTGCCAGCGGCGAATCAGGCGGGGGGAATGAGCAGTTCTTC
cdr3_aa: CASGESGGGNEQFF

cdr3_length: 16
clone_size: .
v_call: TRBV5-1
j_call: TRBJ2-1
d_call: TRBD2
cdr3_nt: TGCGCCAGCAGCTTGGGGGTCCAGCGGGGGTACAATGAGCAGTTCTTC
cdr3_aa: CASSLGVQRGYNEQFF

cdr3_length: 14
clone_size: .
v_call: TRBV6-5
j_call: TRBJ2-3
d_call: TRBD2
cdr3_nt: TGCGCCACAAGCAGGCGGGAGGGGAGAGATACGCAGTATTTT
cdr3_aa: CATSRREGRDTQYF

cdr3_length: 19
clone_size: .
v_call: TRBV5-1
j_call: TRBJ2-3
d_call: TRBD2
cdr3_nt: TGCGCCAGCTCTTCTTGGGGGGGCGCGGGGACTAGCAGTCCAGATACGCAGTATTTT
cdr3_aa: CASSSWGGAGTSSPDTQYF

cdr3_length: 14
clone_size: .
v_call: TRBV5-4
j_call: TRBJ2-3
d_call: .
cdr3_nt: TGTGCCAGCAGCCGGGGTCAAAGAGCAGATACGCAGTATTTT
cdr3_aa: CASSRGQRADTQYF

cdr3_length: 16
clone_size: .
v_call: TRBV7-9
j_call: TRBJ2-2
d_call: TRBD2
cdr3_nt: TGTGCCAGCAGCCCCGGGGGGGGTTCGGACACCGGGGAGCTGTTTTTT
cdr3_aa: CASSPGGGSDTGELFF

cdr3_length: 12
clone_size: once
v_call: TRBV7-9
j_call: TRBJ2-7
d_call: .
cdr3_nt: TGTGCCAGCAGCGCCAGCTCCTACGAGCAGTACTTC
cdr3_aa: CASSASSYEQYF

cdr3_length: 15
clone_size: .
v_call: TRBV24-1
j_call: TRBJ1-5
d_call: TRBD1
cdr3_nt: TGTGCCACCAGTGAAAACAGGGGCGGGGATCAGCCCCAGCATTTT
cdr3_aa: CATSENRGGDQPQHF

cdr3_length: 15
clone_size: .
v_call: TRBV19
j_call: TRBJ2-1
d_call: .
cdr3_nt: TGTGCCAGTAGTATTGGGCGCCGCTCCTACAATGAGCAGTTCTTC
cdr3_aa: CASSIGRRSYNEQFF

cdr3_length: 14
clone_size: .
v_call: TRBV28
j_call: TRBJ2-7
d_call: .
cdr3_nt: TGTGCCAGCAGTCTGACGGGACAAACCTACGAGCAGTACTTC
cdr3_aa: CASSLTGQTYEQYF

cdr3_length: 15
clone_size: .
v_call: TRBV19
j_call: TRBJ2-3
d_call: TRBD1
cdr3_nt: TGTGCCAGTAGTTCGACAGGGGGCCGTACAGATACGCAGTATTTT
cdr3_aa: CASSSTGGRTDTQYF

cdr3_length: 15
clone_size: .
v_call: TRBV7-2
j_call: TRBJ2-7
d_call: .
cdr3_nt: TGTGCCAGCAGCTTAGGGTGGTCGTCCGGGGGCGAGCAGTACTTC
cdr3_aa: CASSLGWSSGGEQYF

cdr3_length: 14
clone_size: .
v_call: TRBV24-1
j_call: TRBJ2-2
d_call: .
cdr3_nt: TGTGCCACCTCGGGACAAACGAACACCGGGGAGCTGTTTTTT
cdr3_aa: CATSGQTNTGELFF

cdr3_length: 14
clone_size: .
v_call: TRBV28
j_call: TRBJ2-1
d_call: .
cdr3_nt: TGTGCCAGCAGTTCTCCCCTGTCCCCCGGGGAGCAGTTCTTC
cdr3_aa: CASSSPLSPGEQFF

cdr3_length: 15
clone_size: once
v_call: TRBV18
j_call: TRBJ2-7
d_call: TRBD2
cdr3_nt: TGTGCCAGCTCACCACCCGCTAGCGGGATTAACGAGCAGTACTTC
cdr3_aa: CASSPPASGINEQYF

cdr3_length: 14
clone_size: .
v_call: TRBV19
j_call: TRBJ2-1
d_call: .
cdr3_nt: TGTGCCAGTGTCCGAGGGAGCTCCTACAATGAGCAGTTCTTC
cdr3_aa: CASVRGSSYNEQFF

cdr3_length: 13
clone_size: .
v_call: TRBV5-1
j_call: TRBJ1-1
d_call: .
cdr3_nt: TGCGCCAGCAGACCGGACAGTAACACTGAAGCTTTCTTT
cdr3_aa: CASRPDSNTEAFF

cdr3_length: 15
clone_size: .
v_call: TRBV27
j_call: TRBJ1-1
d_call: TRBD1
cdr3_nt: TGTGCCAGCAGTTTAGTCGGGACAGGTCCCACTGAAGCTTTCTTT
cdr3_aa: CASSLVGTGPTEAFF

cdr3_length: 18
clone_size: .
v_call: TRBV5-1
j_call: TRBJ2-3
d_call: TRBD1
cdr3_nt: TGCGCCAGCAGCTACGCCTCCATGTCCCGGACAGGTTCGGGTACGCAGTATTTT
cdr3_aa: CASSYASMSRTGSGTQYF

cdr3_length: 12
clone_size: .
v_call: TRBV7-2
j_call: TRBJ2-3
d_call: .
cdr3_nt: TGTGCCAGCCGAATCTACGGGGATACGCAGTATTTT
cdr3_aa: CASRIYGDTQYF

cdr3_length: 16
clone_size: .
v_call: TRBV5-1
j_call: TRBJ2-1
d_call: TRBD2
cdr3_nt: TGCGCCAGCAGCTTACTAGCGGGGGGCTCCTACAATGAGCAGTTCTTC
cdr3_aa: CASSLLAGGSYNEQFF

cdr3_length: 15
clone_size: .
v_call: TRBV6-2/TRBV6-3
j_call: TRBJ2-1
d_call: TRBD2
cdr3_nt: TGTGCCAGCAGTTATAAAACTAGCGGGAAGGGTGAGCAGTTCTTC
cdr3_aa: CASSYKTSGKGEQFF

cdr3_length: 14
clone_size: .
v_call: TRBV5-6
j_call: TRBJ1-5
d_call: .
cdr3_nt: TGTGCCAGCCAGGAGGCCGGCGGCAATCAGCCCCAGCATTTT
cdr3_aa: CASQEAGGNQPQHF

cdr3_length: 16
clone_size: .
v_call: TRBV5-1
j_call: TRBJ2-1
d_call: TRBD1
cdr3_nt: TGCGCCAGCAGCAAAGGAACAGGGGGCTCCTACAATGAGCAGTTCTTC
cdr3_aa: CASSKGTGGSYNEQFF

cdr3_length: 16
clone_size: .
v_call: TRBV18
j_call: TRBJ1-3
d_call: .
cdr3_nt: TGTGCCAGCTCACCTCAAGACACTTCCTCTGGAAACACCATATATTTT
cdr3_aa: CASSPQDTSSGNTIYF

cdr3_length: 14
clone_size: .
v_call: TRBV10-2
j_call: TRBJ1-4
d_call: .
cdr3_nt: TGCGCCAGCAGGACAGGCCTCTCTAATGAAAAACTGTTTTTT
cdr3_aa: CASRTGLSNEKLFF